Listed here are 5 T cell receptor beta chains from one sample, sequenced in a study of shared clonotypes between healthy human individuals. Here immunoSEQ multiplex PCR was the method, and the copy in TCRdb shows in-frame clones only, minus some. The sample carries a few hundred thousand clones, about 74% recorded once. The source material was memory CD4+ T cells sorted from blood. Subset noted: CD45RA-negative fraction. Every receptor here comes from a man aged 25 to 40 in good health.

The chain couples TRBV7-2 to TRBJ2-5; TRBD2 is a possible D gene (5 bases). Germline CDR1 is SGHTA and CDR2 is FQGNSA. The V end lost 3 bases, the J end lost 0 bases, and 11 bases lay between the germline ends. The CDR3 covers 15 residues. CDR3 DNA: TGTGCCAGCAGCTTTAGCGTTGCGTACCAAGAGACCCAGTACTTC. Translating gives CASSFSVAYQETQYF.

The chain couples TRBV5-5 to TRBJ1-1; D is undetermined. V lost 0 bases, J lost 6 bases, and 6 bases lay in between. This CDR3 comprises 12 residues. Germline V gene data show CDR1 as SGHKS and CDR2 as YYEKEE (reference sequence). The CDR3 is CASSLGVAEAFF. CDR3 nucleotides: TGTGCCAGCAGCTTGGGGGTTGCTGAAGCTTTCTTT.

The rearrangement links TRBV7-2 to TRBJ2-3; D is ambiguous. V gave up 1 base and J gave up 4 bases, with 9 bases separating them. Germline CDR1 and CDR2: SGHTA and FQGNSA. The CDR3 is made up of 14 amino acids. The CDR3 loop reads CASSLGLDADTQYF. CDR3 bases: TGTGCCAGCAGCTTAGGGCTAGACGCAGATACGCAGTATTTT.

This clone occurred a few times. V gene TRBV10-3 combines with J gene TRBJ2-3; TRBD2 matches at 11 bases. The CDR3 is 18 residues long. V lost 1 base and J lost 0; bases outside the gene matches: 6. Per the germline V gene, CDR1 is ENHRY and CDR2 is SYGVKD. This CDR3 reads CAISEFPTSGGSTDTQYF. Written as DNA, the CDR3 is TGTGCCATCAGTGAGTTTCCTACTAGCGGGGGAAGCACAGATACGCAGTATTTT.

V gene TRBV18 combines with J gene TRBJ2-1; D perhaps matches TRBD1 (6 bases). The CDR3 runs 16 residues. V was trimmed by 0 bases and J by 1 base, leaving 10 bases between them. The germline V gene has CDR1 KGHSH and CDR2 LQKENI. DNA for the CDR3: TGTGCCAGCTCACCACCGACAGGACTTTCCTACAATGAGCAGTTCTTC. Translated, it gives CASSPPTGLSYNEQFF.